Detailed here is one T cell receptor (beta chain). Its antigen remains unidentified. PCR employed 60 Vbeta and 13 Jbeta primers. Sequencing was performed with immunoSEQ multiplex PCR; in TCRdb, only in-frame clones are kept and a portion is missing. The sample shows 150,000 or so clones, approximately 78% of them seen only once. The data were taken from a study of cytomegalovirus exposure and HLA in healthy donors. Turning to the study itself: For the roughly 400 genotyped donors, roughly 80% fell within the Caucasian-associated ancestry cluster. Broader study findings: The authors later linked a missense DCLRE1C variant to TCR beta V- and J-gene trimming. Per a later analysis, about 17,000 TCR beta sequences showed association with HLA alleles at 0.05 false discovery rate. In vitro data verified a few CMV-associated chains as specific for CMV antigens.

Germline V gene lookup returns CDR1 LGHNA and CDR2 YNFKEQ. This CDR3 is built from 17 residues. Losses at the gene ends were 5 bases for V and 6 bases for J; bases not matched to a gene: 15. The material sequenced was PBMCs. The clonotype was recovered from a female donor in good health and CMV-seronegative. This chain joins TRBV4-2 and TRBJ1-3, with 8 bases that match TRBD1. CDR3 nucleotide sequence: TGTGCCAGCAGCACGGCCACGACAGGGGTTTTCCAAAACACCATATATTTT. Translation gives CASSTATTGVFQNTIYF.